The entry below describes one T cell receptor beta chain. The antigen remains undetermined. These data belong to a study of naive and memory T cell subsets. Trimming took off 2 bases at V and 0 bases at J, with 19 bases between the two ends. CDR1 is MNHEY, CDR2 SVGEGT, per germline. CDR3 length equals 18 residues. Study-level results: In CD4 and CD8 cells, diversity dropped from naive through EMRA. A few larger clonotypes appeared in naive repertoires, especially CD8, possibly memory cells re-expressing CD45RA.

Two oligonucleotides, mixed equimolar, formed the beta constant-region primer covering TRBC1 and TRBC2. Nested alpha and beta constant-region primers with the SP2 primer drove four PCR rounds on ligated cDNA. TCRdb reprocessed the UMI-ligation and nested PCR reads via MiXCR and lists one record per CDR3 protein. The sample lists 150,000 or so distinct CDR3 sequences, roughly 23% occurring once. The chain has TRBV6-2 or TRBV6-3 and TRBJ1-1; D not certain. The sequenced sample was naive CD4+ T cells from blood. The sequence was obtained from a human donor in good health. CDR3 residues: CASSYEYSPDQMNTEAFF. As DNA, the CDR3 is TGTGCCAGCAGTTACGAGTACAGCCCCGACCAGATGAACACTGAAGCTTTCTTT.